This TCR beta chain came from a study of long-term antiretroviral therapy in people with HIV. Turning to this clone: Its target is not known.

The germline gives CDR1 SGHRS, CDR2 YFSETQ. The CDR3 contains 15 residues. The V gene lost 0 bases and the J gene lost 4 bases, with 11 bases spanning the gap. Broader study findings: Clonal populations expanded prior to ART predominated within the repertoire at all time points.

immunoSEQ v3.0 was run at survey level. Clones were sequenced by immunoSEQ multiplex PCR, and TCRdb holds only the in-frame ones, with some missing. The repertoire holds fewer than 20,000 clones, with around 73% as singletons. The source material was unsorted PBMCs, sampled 0.3 years after starting antiretroviral therapy. The TCR sequence derives from a woman aged 50 to 60 with HIV. This chain links TRBV5-1 with TRBJ2-1, with a possible D match to TRBD1 (6 bases). CDR3 coding DNA: TGCGCCAGCAGCTTGGTGGACAGCAGGTACAATGAGCAGTTCTTC. This sequence encodes CASSLVDSRYNEQFF.